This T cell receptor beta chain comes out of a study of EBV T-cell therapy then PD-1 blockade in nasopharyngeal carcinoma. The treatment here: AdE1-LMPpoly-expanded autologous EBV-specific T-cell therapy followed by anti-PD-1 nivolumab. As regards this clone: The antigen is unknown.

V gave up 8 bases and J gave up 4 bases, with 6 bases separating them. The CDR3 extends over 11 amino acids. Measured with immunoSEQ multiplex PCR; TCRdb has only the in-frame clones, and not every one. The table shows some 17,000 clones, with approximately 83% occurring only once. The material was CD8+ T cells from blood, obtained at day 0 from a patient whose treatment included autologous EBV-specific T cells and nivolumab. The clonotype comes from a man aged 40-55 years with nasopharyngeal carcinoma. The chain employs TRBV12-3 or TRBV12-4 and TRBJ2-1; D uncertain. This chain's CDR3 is CASLVYNEQFF. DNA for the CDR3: TGTGCCAGCTTAGTATACAATGAGCAGTTCTTC.